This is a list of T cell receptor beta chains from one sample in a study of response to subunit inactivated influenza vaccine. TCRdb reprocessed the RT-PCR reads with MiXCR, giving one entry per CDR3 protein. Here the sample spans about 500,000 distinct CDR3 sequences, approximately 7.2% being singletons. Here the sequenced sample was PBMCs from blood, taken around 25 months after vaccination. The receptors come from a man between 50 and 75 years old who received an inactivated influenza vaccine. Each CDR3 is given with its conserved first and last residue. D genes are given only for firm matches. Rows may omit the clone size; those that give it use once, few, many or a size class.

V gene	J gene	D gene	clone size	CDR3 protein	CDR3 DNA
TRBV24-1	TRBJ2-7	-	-	CATSDKAKAYEQYF	TGTGCCACCAGTGATAAGGCCAAAGCCTACGAGCAGTACTTC
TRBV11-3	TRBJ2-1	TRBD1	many	CASSLGWDRGRNEQFF	TGTGCCAGCAGCTTAGGATGGGACAGGGGGCGAAATGAGCAGTTCTTC
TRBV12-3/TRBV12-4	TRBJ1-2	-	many	CASSLNRKYGYTF	TGTGCCAGCAGTTTAAACAGGAAGTATGGCTACACCTTC
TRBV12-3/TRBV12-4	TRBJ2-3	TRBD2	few	CASSLAAGVRTDTQYF	TGTGCCAGCAGTTTAGCGGCGGGAGTAAGGACAGATACGCAGTATTTT
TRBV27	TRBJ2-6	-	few	CASKRLGANVLTF	TGTGCCAGCAAACGGCTTGGGGCCAACGTCCTGACTTTC
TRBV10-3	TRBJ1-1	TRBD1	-	CAISESAQGFTEAFF	TGTGCCATCAGTGAGTCTGCACAGGGGTTCACTGAAGCTTTCTTT
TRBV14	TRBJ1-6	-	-	CASSQLDSNYSPLHF	TGTGCCAGCAGCCAACTGGACAGCAACTATTCACCCCTCCACTTT
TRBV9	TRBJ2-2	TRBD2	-	CASSVGGRVINTGELFF	TGTGCCAGCAGCGTAGGAGGGAGGGTGATTAACACCGGGGAGCTGTTTTTT
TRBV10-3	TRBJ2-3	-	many	CAIAASTDTQYF	TGTGCCATCGCAGCTAGCACAGATACGCAGTATTTT
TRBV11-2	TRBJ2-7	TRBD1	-	CASSSYGTGGYEQYF	TGTGCCAGCAGCTCGTACGGGACAGGGGGCTACGAGCAGTACTTC
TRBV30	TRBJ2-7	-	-	CAVEDGQFSFTYEQYF	TGTGCTGTCGAGGACGGACAGTTCAGTTTTACCTACGAGCAGTACTTC
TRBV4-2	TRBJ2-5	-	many	CASSRGRSETQYF	TGTGCCAGCAGCCGCGGAAGGTCAGAGACCCAGTACTTC
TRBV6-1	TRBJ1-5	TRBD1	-	CASRLNRGLEPQHF	TGTGCCAGCAGGCTTAACAGGGGGTTGGAGCCCCAGCATTTT
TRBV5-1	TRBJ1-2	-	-	CASSFRGTANYGYTF	TGCGCCAGCAGCTTCAGAGGTACGGCTAACTATGGCTACACCTTC
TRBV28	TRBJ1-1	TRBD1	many	CASTPGTGLTEAFF	TGTGCCAGCACCCCTGGGACAGGGCTCACTGAAGCTTTCTTT
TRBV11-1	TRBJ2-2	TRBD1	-	CASSLRPPIVQGASGELFF	TGTGCCAGCAGCTTACGTCCCCCAATCGTGCAGGGGGCATCCGGGGAGCTGTTTTTT
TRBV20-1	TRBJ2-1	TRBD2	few	CSALPTSVNEQFF	TGCAGTGCGCTTCCAACTAGCGTGAATGAGCAGTTCTTC
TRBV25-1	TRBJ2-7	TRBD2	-	CASRGWTSGSSSYEQYF	TGTGCCAGCCGGGGTTGGACTAGCGGGAGTAGCTCCTACGAGCAGTACTTC
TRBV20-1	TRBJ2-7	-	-	CSASPRTGRLYEQYF	TGCAGTGCTTCCCCCCGGACCGGAAGACTCTACGAGCAGTACTTC
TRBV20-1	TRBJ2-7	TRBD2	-	CSARGGGRRFSSYEQYF	TGCAGTGCTAGGGGGGGGGGAAGGCGATTTAGCTCCTACGAGCAGTACTTC
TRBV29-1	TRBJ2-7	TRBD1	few	CSVGGVGGQGSYEQYF	TGCAGCGTTGGAGGGGTGGGAGGACAGGGCTCCTACGAGCAGTACTTC
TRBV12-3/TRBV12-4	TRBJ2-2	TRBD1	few	CASSPTGKRLFF	TGTGCCAGCAGCCCGACAGGGAAGAGGCTGTTTTTT
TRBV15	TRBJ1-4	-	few	CATGAGDLEKLFF	TGTGCCACCGGGGCAGGCGATCTTGAAAAACTGTTTTTT
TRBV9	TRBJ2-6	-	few	CASSSDRSSGANVLTF	TGTGCCAGCAGCTCGGACCGGAGCTCTGGGGCCAACGTCCTGACTTTC
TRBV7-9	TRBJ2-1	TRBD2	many	CASSSLGLAGVRNEQFF	TGTGCCAGCAGCTCGCTGGGACTAGCGGGGGTGCGTAATGAGCAGTTCTTC
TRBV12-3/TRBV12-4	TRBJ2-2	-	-	CASSPPPDRRPGELFF	TGTGCCAGCAGTCCCCCCCCAGACAGGAGGCCCGGGGAGCTGTTTTTT
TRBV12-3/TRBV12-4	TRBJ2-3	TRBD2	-	CASRSGSGGTYSSTDTQYF	TGTGCCAGCAGGTCGGGTAGCGGGGGGACCTATTCGAGCACAGATACGCAGTATTTT
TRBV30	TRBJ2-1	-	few	CAWSVLNEQFF	TGTGCCTGGAGTGTTCTGAATGAGCAGTTCTTC
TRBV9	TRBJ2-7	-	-	CASSPGTGAYYEQYF	TGTGCCAGCAGCCCCGGGACCGGGGCCTACTACGAGCAGTACTTC
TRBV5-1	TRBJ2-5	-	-	CASSLLGVMETQYF	TGCGCCAGCAGCTTGTTGGGCGTAATGGAGACCCAGTACTTC
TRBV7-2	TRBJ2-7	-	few	CASSRRYTSSYEQYF	TGTGCCAGCAGTCGGAGGTATACGAGCTCCTACGAGCAGTACTTC
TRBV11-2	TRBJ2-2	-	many	CASSLRQVAGELFF	TGTGCCAGCAGCTTAAGACAAGTTGCCGGGGAGCTGTTTTTT
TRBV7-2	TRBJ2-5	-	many	CASSLALRGTRYQETQYF	TGTGCCAGCAGCTTAGCGCTAAGAGGGACCAGGTACCAAGAGACCCAGTACTTC
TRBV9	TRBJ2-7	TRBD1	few	CASSTQGSSYEQYF	TGTGCCAGCAGCACACAGGGGTCAAGCTACGAGCAGTACTTC
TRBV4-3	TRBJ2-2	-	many	CASSQDVPRTPGELFF	TGCGCCAGCAGCCAAGATGTCCCAAGAACCCCCGGGGAGCTGTTTTTT
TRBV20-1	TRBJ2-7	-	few	CSAREPGISYEQYF	TGCAGTGCTAGAGAGCCGGGGATCTCCTACGAGCAGTACTTC
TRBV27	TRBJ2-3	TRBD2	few	CASSSRLTSGGTDTQYF	TGTGCCAGCAGTTCGCGATTGACTAGCGGGGGCACAGATACGCAGTATTTT
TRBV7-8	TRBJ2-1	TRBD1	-	CASSLGPGQKKQFF	TGTGCCAGCAGCTTAGGGCCGGGACAGAAAAAACAGTTCTTC
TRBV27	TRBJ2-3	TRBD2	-	CASSSRTSGGVDTQYF	TGTGCCAGCAGCAGTCGGACTAGCGGGGGGGTAGATACGCAGTATTTT
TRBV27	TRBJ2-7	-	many	CASSWGSSGYEQYF	TGTGCCAGCAGTTGGGGGAGTAGCGGCTACGAGCAGTACTTC
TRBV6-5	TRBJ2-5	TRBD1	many	CASSYSTGGWETQYF	TGTGCCAGCAGTTACTCTACAGGGGGATGGGAGACCCAGTACTTC
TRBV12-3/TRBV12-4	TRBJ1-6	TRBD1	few	CASSPAGGGNSPLHF	TGTGCCAGCAGCCCCGCAGGGGGCGGTAATTCACCCCTCCACTTT
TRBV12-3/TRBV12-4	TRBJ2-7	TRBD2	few	CASSPRAAGGQYF	TGTGCCAGCAGCCCCCGGGCAGCGGGAGGGCAGTACTTC
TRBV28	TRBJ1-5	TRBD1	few	CASSTPGTGGHQPQHF	TGTGCCAGCAGCACCCCGGGGACAGGGGGGCATCAGCCCCAGCATTTT
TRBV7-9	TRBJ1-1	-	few	CASHSVGVPIMNTEAFF	TGTGCCAGCCACTCCGTTGGGGTGCCAATTATGAACACTGAAGCTTTCTTT
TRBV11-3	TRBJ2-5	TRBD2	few	CASSLGLAVKETQYF	TGTGCCAGCAGCTTAGGACTAGCGGTAAAAGAGACCCAGTACTTC
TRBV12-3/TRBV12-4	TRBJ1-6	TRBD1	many	CASSPPGGGSPLHF	TGTGCCAGCAGTCCGCCAGGGGGGGGTTCACCCCTCCACTTT
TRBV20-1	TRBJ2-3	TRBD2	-	CSASSGAGGPTDTQYF	TGCAGTGCTAGTTCGGGAGCGGGAGGCCCCACAGATACGCAGTATTTT
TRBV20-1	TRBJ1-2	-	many	CSASSGQHGYTF	TGCAGTGCTTCTTCGGGGCAGCATGGCTACACCTTC
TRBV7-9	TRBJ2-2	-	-	CASSPPSFGTGELFF	TGTGCCAGCAGCCCGCCCTCATTTGGGACCGGGGAGCTGTTTTTT
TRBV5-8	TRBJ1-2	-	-	CASSLMGFYGYTF	TGTGCCAGCAGCTTGATGGGTTTCTATGGCTACACCTTC